A selection of T cell receptor beta chains follows, all from one sample in a study of CD8+ T cells in alopecia areata. Assay: immunoSEQ multiplex PCR; the TCRdb copy retains only in-frame clones and omits some. The data show more than 75,000 clones, 35% to 45% seen once. Sequenced input: CD4+ T cells sorted from blood. Receptor source: a human donor with alopecia areata. Both conserved end residues are part of each CDR3. Fields, in order: V gene, CDR3 length, J gene, clone size, D gene, CDR3 protein, CDR3 DNA. D genes are given only for firm matches. Not every row has a clone size; where given, it reads once, few, many or a size class.

v_gene: TRBV7-3
len: 13
j_gene: TRBJ2-5
abundance: -
d_gene: -
CDR3aa: CASSSDSLGTQYF
CDR3nt: TGTGCCAGCAGCTCGGACAGTCTTGGGACCCAGTACTTC

v_gene: TRBV5-4
len: 15
j_gene: TRBJ2-7
abundance: -
d_gene: TRBD2
CDR3aa: CASSLGGSDLREQYF
CDR3nt: TGTGCCAGCAGCTTGGGCGGGAGTGATTTGAGGGAGCAGTACTTC

v_gene: TRBV5-4
len: 12
j_gene: TRBJ2-1
abundance: few
d_gene: TRBD1
CDR3aa: CASSLGTGEQFF
CDR3nt: TGTGCCAGCAGTCTGGGGACAGGTGAGCAGTTCTTC

v_gene: TRBV4-3
len: 14
j_gene: TRBJ1-2
abundance: once
d_gene: -
CDR3aa: CASSQVGSVYGYTF
CDR3nt: TGCGCCAGCAGCCAAGTGGGGTCGGTCTATGGCTACACCTTC

v_gene: TRBV20-1
len: 11
j_gene: TRBJ1-2
abundance: -
d_gene: -
CDR3aa: CSAADDYGYTF
CDR3nt: TGCAGTGCTGCGGACGACTATGGCTACACCTTC

v_gene: TRBV29-1
len: 14
j_gene: TRBJ2-5
abundance: -
d_gene: TRBD1
CDR3aa: CSVDGTGVGETQYF
CDR3nt: TGCAGCGTTGACGGGACAGGGGTGGGAGAGACCCAGTACTTC

v_gene: TRBV20-1
len: 10
j_gene: TRBJ2-5
abundance: -
d_gene: -
CDR3aa: CSERQETQYF
CDR3nt: TGCAGTGAGCGCCAAGAGACCCAGTACTTC

v_gene: TRBV19
len: 13
j_gene: TRBJ2-3
abundance: -
d_gene: -
CDR3aa: CASSIRNTDTQYF
CDR3nt: TGTGCCAGTAGTATCCGGAACACAGATACGCAGTATTTT

v_gene: TRBV15
len: 16
j_gene: TRBJ2-3
abundance: -
d_gene: TRBD2
CDR3aa: CATSRRISGRTDTQYF
CDR3nt: TGTGCCACCAGCAGGAGAATTAGCGGGAGAACAGATACGCAGTATTTT

v_gene: TRBV5-1
len: 14
j_gene: TRBJ1-6
abundance: -
d_gene: -
CDR3aa: CASSLVSSNSPLHF
CDR3nt: TGCGCCAGCAGCTTGGTTTCCAGCAATTCACCCCTCCACTTT

v_gene: TRBV4-1
len: 14
j_gene: TRBJ2-7
abundance: -
d_gene: -
CDR3aa: CASTKTDVIGEQYF
CDR3nt: TGCGCCAGCACCAAGACAGACGTAATAGGTGAGCAGTACTTC

v_gene: TRBV15
len: 13
j_gene: TRBJ2-7
abundance: few
d_gene: -
CDR3aa: CATSRENSYEQYF
CDR3nt: TGTGCCACCAGCAGAGAGAACTCCTACGAGCAGTACTTC

v_gene: TRBV2
len: 13
j_gene: TRBJ2-2
abundance: -
d_gene: -
CDR3aa: CASRSRGYGELFF
CDR3nt: TGTGCCAGCCGCTCCAGGGGATACGGGGAGCTGTTTTTT

v_gene: TRBV6-7
len: 12
j_gene: TRBJ2-1
abundance: once
d_gene: -
CDR3aa: CASSLPSIEQFF
CDR3nt: TGTGCCAGCAGTTTGCCTAGCATTGAGCAGTTCTTC

v_gene: TRBV29-1
len: 13
j_gene: TRBJ1-2
abundance: -
d_gene: TRBD1
CDR3aa: CSVEEWTGDGYTF
CDR3nt: TGCAGCGTTGAAGAATGGACAGGCGATGGCTACACCTTC

v_gene: TRBV19
len: 15
j_gene: TRBJ2-7
abundance: few
d_gene: -
CDR3aa: CASSRLGGDSYEQYF
CDR3nt: TGTGCCAGTAGTCGCCTCGGGGGCGATTCCTACGAGCAGTACTTC

v_gene: TRBV29-1
len: 12
j_gene: TRBJ2-1
abundance: -
d_gene: TRBD1
CDR3aa: CSGVTGVNEQFF
CDR3nt: TGCAGCGGTGTAACAGGGGTCAACGAGCAGTTCTTC

v_gene: TRBV28
len: 14
j_gene: TRBJ2-3
abundance: -
d_gene: TRBD2
CDR3aa: CASSFGREEHTQYF
CDR3nt: TGTGCCAGCAGTTTTGGGCGGGAGGAGCATACGCAGTATTTT

v_gene: TRBV28
len: 15
j_gene: TRBJ2-7
abundance: many
d_gene: TRBD2
CDR3aa: CASTPGLVGSYEQYF
CDR3nt: TGTGCCAGCACCCCAGGACTAGTTGGGTCCTACGAGCAGTACTTC

v_gene: TRBV7-9
len: 15
j_gene: TRBJ2-3
abundance: few
d_gene: -
CDR3aa: CASSQRKTGTDTQYF
CDR3nt: TGTGCCAGCAGCCAAAGGAAGACTGGCACAGATACGCAGTATTTT

v_gene: TRBV27
len: 15
j_gene: TRBJ1-2
abundance: -
d_gene: TRBD1
CDR3aa: CASSLSSQGAGGYTF
CDR3nt: TGTGCCAGCAGTTTATCGTCCCAGGGGGCAGGCGGCTACACCTTC

v_gene: TRBV30
len: 16
j_gene: TRBJ1-5
abundance: once
d_gene: TRBD1
CDR3aa: CAWIGQGGNSNQPQHF
CDR3nt: TGTGCCTGGATCGGACAGGGGGGGAATAGCAATCAGCCCCAGCATTTT

v_gene: TRBV30
len: 13
j_gene: TRBJ2-5
abundance: -
d_gene: -
CDR3aa: CAWVRLTQETQYF
CDR3nt: TGTGCCTGGGTAAGACTGACCCAAGAGACCCAGTACTTC

v_gene: TRBV28
len: 15
j_gene: TRBJ2-1
abundance: few
d_gene: TRBD2
CDR3aa: CASSPAGGGHNEQFF
CDR3nt: TGTGCCAGCAGTCCAGCGGGAGGGGGGCACAATGAGCAGTTCTTC

v_gene: TRBV5-1
len: 12
j_gene: TRBJ2-5
abundance: -
d_gene: -
CDR3aa: CASSLVSETQYF
CDR3nt: TGCGCCAGCAGCTTGGTTTCGGAGACCCAGTACTTC

v_gene: TRBV18
len: 13
j_gene: TRBJ2-3
abundance: few
d_gene: -
CDR3aa: CASSRDHTDTQYF
CDR3nt: TGTGCCAGCTCACGAGACCACACAGATACGCAGTATTTT

v_gene: TRBV5-1
len: 15
j_gene: TRBJ2-3
abundance: many
d_gene: TRBD2
CDR3aa: CASSLSGTNTDTQYF
CDR3nt: TGCGCCAGCAGCTTAAGCGGGACCAACACAGATACGCAGTATTTT

v_gene: TRBV6-5
len: 15
j_gene: TRBJ1-2
abundance: -
d_gene: TRBD1
CDR3aa: CASSYGRQGTYGYTF
CDR3nt: TGTGCCAGCAGTTACGGGAGACAGGGCACCTATGGCTACACCTTC

v_gene: TRBV5-6
len: 13
j_gene: TRBJ2-4
abundance: -
d_gene: -
CDR3aa: CASSFGTENIQYF
CDR3nt: TGTGCCAGCAGCTTCGGGACGGAAAACATTCAGTACTTC

v_gene: TRBV7-2
len: 14
j_gene: TRBJ2-3
abundance: few
d_gene: -
CDR3aa: CASSTGQWVDTQYF
CDR3nt: TGTGCCAGCAGCACAGGACAGTGGGTCGATACGCAGTATTTT

v_gene: TRBV30
len: 14
j_gene: TRBJ2-2
abundance: once
d_gene: -
CDR3aa: CAWRPGPNTGELFF
CDR3nt: TGTGCCTGGAGACCGGGTCCTAACACCGGGGAGCTGTTTTTT

v_gene: TRBV6-6
len: 14
j_gene: TRBJ2-2
abundance: few
d_gene: TRBD1
CDR3aa: CASTDRVGTGELFF
CDR3nt: TGTGCCAGCACCGACAGGGTCGGCACCGGGGAGCTGTTTTTT

v_gene: TRBV23-1
len: 15
j_gene: TRBJ2-3
abundance: few
d_gene: -
CDR3aa: CASSLPGAAPDTQYF
CDR3nt: TGCGCCAGCAGCCTACCAGGGGCAGCTCCAGATACGCAGTATTTT

v_gene: TRBV5-1
len: 13
j_gene: TRBJ1-5
abundance: -
d_gene: -
CDR3aa: CASSLDSNQPQHF
CDR3nt: TGCGCCAGCAGCTTGGACAGCAATCAGCCCCAGCATTTT

v_gene: TRBV30
len: 14
j_gene: TRBJ2-2
abundance: -
d_gene: -
CDR3aa: CAWSNQGNPGELFF
CDR3nt: TGTGCCTGGAGTAATCAGGGTAACCCCGGGGAGCTGTTTTTT

v_gene: TRBV29-1
len: 11
j_gene: TRBJ1-2
abundance: few
d_gene: -
CDR3aa: CSVGAGKGYTF
CDR3nt: TGCAGCGTTGGGGCAGGGAAAGGCTACACCTTC

v_gene: TRBV7-2
len: 17
j_gene: TRBJ2-7
abundance: -
d_gene: TRBD2
CDR3aa: CASSPRGSGGNRYEQYF
CDR3nt: TGTGCCAGCAGCCCGAGGGGTAGCGGGGGGAATCGCTACGAGCAGTACTTC

v_gene: TRBV5-1
len: 14
j_gene: TRBJ1-6
abundance: -
d_gene: -
CDR3aa: CASSPGLADSPLHF
CDR3nt: TGCGCCAGCAGCCCCGGCTTGGCAGATTCACCCCTCCACTTT

v_gene: TRBV27
len: 15
j_gene: TRBJ2-7
abundance: -
d_gene: -
CDR3aa: CASSLSELPIHEQYF
CDR3nt: TGTGCCAGCAGTTTATCGGAACTCCCTATCCACGAGCAGTACTTC

v_gene: TRBV2
len: 12
j_gene: TRBJ2-7
abundance: -
d_gene: TRBD1
CDR3aa: CASKETGHEQYF
CDR3nt: TGTGCCAGCAAAGAGACAGGGCACGAGCAGTACTTC

v_gene: TRBV14
len: 18
j_gene: TRBJ1-2
abundance: once
d_gene: -
CDR3aa: CASSQDLRMTDRSYGYTF
CDR3nt: TGTGCCAGCAGCCAAGATCTTCGTATGACAGATCGATCCTATGGCTACACCTTC

v_gene: TRBV2
len: 14
j_gene: TRBJ2-5
abundance: -
d_gene: TRBD1
CDR3aa: CASSARQGGETQYF
CDR3nt: TGTGCCAGCAGTGCAAGACAGGGTGGAGAGACCCAGTACTTC

v_gene: TRBV6-1
len: 14
j_gene: TRBJ2-7
abundance: -
d_gene: TRBD2
CDR3aa: CASSPSGRLYEQYF
CDR3nt: TGTGCCAGCAGCCCTAGCGGGAGGCTGTACGAGCAGTACTTC

v_gene: TRBV28
len: 18
j_gene: TRBJ2-4
abundance: few
d_gene: TRBD2
CDR3aa: CASRPIAGGSAAKNIQYF
CDR3nt: TGTGCCAGCAGGCCAATAGCGGGAGGGAGTGCGGCCAAAAACATTCAGTACTTC

v_gene: TRBV15
len: 16
j_gene: TRBJ2-6
abundance: few
d_gene: -
CDR3aa: CATSRVRSSGANVLTF
CDR3nt: TGTGCCACCAGCAGAGTAAGAAGCTCTGGGGCCAACGTCCTGACTTTC